This T cell receptor beta chain was found in a study of cytomegalovirus exposure and HLA in healthy donors. Study details: Roughly 80 million unique TCRs from HLA-typed donors were held in an early data release. Study-wide findings and caveats: The authors reported that TCR beta sequences could predict HLA-A and HLA-B alleles. These predictions were accurate for most subjects in the first cohort. Near-uniform donor sequencing depth was presumed by presence/absence analyses. It was reported in a later analysis that an Asian-associated ancestry cluster showed fewer N-insertions than the 666-donor mean.

Notes on this clone: The target antigen is unknown.

Primers included in the PCR were 60 Vbeta and 13 Jbeta primers. TCRdb keeps only in-frame clones here, not all; method: immunoSEQ multiplex PCR. The sample lists about 96,000 clones; approximately 74% were seen once. CDR1 and CDR2 (germline): MGHRA, YSYEKL. V dropped 7 bases and J dropped 4 bases, with 17 bases sitting between them. This CDR3 region has 15 residues. Sequencing was carried out using PBMCs. This receptor was identified in a female donor in good health and CMV-seropositive. This chain connects TRBV4-1 to TRBJ2-1; no clear D. CDR3 protein: CASKLTETHYNEQFF. The CDR3 DNA reads TGCGCCAGCAAATTAACCGAGACTCATTACAATGAGCAGTTCTTC.